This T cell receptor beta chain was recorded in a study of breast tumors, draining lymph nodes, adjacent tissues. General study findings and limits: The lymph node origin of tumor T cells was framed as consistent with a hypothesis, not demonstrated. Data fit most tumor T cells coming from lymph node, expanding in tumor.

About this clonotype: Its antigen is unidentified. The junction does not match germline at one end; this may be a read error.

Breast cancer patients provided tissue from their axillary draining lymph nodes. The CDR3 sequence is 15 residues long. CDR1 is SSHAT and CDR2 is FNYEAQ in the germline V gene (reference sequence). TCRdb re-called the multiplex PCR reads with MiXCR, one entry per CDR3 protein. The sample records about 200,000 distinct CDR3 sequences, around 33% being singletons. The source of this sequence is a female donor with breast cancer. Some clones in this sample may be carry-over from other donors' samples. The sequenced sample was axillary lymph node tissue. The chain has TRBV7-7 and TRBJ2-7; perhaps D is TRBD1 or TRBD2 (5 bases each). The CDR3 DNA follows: TGTGCTAGCAGCTTAGGGCAGGGAGCCGCCTACGAGCAGTACTTC. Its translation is CASSLGQGAAYEQYF. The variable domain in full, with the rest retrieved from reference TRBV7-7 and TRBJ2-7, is GAGVSQSPRYKVTKRGQDVTLRCDPISSHATLYWYQQALGQGPEFLTYFNYEAQPDKSGLPSDRFSAERPEGSISTLTIQRTEQRDSAMYRCASSLGQGAAYEQYFGPGTRLTVT.